Presented here are 8 T cell receptor beta chains from one specimen sequenced in a study of OX40 agonist ivuxolimab in advanced cancers. TCRdb keeps only in-frame clones here, not all; method: immunoSEQ multiplex PCR. This sample has roughly 48,000 clones, with approximately 90% found just once. The specimen was CD4+ or CD8+ T cells sorted from blood, collected in a trial of the OX40 agonist ivuxolimab. The receptors shown here come from an adult with an advanced solid tumor such as melanoma, head and neck, liver or kidney cancer.

This clone was seen a single time. As DNA, the CDR3 is TGTGCCAGCAGCGCCGACAGGGGTGGGACTGAAGCTTTCTTT. This sequence encodes CASSADRGGTEAFF. V usage is TRBV9 and J usage is TRBJ1-1; 8 bases are shared with TRBD1. Germline CDR1 is SGDLS and CDR2 is YYNGEE. V trimming: 3 bases; J trimming: 5 bases; junction bases outside the gene matches: 6. The length of the CDR3 is 14 residues.

The chain carries TRBV5-6 and TRBJ1-6; D might be TRBD1 (5 bases). The CDR3 runs to 14 residues. In germline, CDR1 is SGHDT, CDR2 YYEEEE. The germline V and J ends were trimmed by 4 bases and 10 bases, with 15 bases remaining between them. CDR3 coding DNA: TGTGCCAGCAGCCTAGGGAGCGGGGCCTCACCCCTCCACTTT. Translating it yields CASSLGSGASPLHF.

Comment on this clone: The junction departs from the called germline gene at one end, perhaps through a read error. The chain uses TRBV27 and TRBJ1-1, with D possibly being TRBD1 (5 bases). This CDR3 has 16 residues. Looked up from germline, CDR1 is MNHEY and CDR2 is SMNVEV (reference sequence). CDR3 sequence: CAGSQPGRGGFIEAFF. The CDR3 DNA follows: TGTGCCGGCAGTCAACCCGGGAGGGGAGGCTTCATAGAAGCTTTCTTT.

The V call is TRBV9, the J call TRBJ2-2; TRBD2 might be the D (6 bases). This CDR3 is built from 13 residues. V gave up 4 bases and J gave up 5 bases, with 9 bases separating them. The germline gives CDR1 SGDLS, CDR2 YYNGEE. For the CDR3, the DNA is TGTGCCAGCAGCCGGGGGACTACCGGGGAGCTGTTTTTT. The encoded protein is CASSRGTTGELFF.

The rearrangement links TRBV28 to TRBJ2-7; a possible D gene is TRBD2 (6 bases). Germline V gene data show CDR1 as MDHEN and CDR2 as SYDVKM. CDR3 length equals 13 residues. Trimming cost V 0 bases and J 3 bases, with 6 bases left between them. CDR3: CASSLWGGYEQYF. The CDR3 DNA follows: TGTGCCAGCAGTTTATGGGGAGGCTACGAGCAGTACTTC.

The table lists this clone with a count of one. The CDR3 nucleotides are TGCAGCGGCCGGACGGACTACGAGCAGTACTTC. Amino acids: CSGRTDYEQYF. The chain couples TRBV29-1 to TRBJ2-7; no clear D gene. The CDR3 totals 11 residues. Trimming left V 7 bases short and J 3 bases short, with 10 bases between. CDR1 and CDR2 from the germline V gene are SQVTM and ANQGSEA.

V and J are TRBV5-1 and TRBJ1-1; D might be TRBD1 (5 bases). The germline V and J ends were trimmed by 3 bases and 1 base, with 7 bases remaining between them. The length of the CDR3 is 13 residues. Germline lookup yields CDR1 SGHRS and CDR2 YFSETQ. This CDR3 is CASSWDGNTEAFF. For the CDR3, the DNA is TGCGCCAGCAGCTGGGACGGGAACACTGAAGCTTTCTTT.

The chain has TRBV28 and TRBJ2-2; possible D gene TRBD1, 5 bases. Germline CDR1 and CDR2: MDHEN and SYDVKM. There are 13 residues in the CDR3. Trimming pared 11 bases from V and 0 bases from J, leaving 10 bases between. CDR3 in amino acids: CAQGGTNTGELFF. The CDR3 DNA sequence: TGTGCCCAGGGTGGGACGAACACCGGGGAGCTGTTTTTT.